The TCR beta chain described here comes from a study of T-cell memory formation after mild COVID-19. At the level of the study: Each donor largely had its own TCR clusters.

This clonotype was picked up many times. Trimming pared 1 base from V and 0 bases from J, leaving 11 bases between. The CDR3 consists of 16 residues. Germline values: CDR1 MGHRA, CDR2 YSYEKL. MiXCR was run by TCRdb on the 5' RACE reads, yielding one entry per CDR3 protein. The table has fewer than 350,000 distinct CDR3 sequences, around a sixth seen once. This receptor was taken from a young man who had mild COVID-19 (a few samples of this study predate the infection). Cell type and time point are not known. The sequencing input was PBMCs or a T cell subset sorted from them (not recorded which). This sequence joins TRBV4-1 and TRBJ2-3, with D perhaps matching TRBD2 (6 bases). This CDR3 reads CASSQAGDSSTDTQYF. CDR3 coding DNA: TGCGCCAGCAGCCAAGCGGGGGACTCCAGCACAGATACGCAGTATTTT.